These 11 T cell receptor beta chains originate from one sample sequenced in a study of regulatory dendritic cells for organ transplantation. Sorted subsets were CFSE-labeled and cultured less than 6 days with allogeneic dendritic cells. No antigen has been identified for these receptors. Measured with immunoSEQ multiplex PCR; TCRdb has only the in-frame clones, and not every one. The data show approximately 22,000 clones, over 75% seen once. The sample taken for sequencing was naive CD4+ T cells from blood cultured with dendritic cells. Subset meaning: CD45RA+ naive T cells. Receptor source: a human donor in good health.

The V call is TRBV6-5, the J call TRBJ1-2; D might be TRBD1 (5 bases). This CDR3 is 14 amino acids long. The germline gives CDR1 MNHEY, CDR2 SVGAGI. V was cut by 6 bases and J by 8 bases, with 19 bases left in between. The CDR3 bases are TGTGCCAGCAGCCGGGGACCGACTCACGGAGGCTACACCTTC. Amino acids: CASSRGPTHGGYTF.

The chain recombines TRBV7-2 with TRBJ2-7; tentative D call: TRBD2 (6 bases). The CDR3 is 16 amino acids. The V gene lost 1 base and the J gene lost 1 base, with 14 bases spanning the gap. The V gene's germline CDR1 is SGHTA and CDR2 FQGNSA. The CDR3 is CASSLDRWRESYEQYF. The CDR3 DNA is TGTGCCAGCAGCTTAGACAGATGGCGGGAATCCTACGAGCAGTACTTC.

This rearrangement joins TRBV6-6 to TRBJ2-7, with unresolved D. The CDR3 runs to 11 residues. Trimming took off 3 bases at V and 5 bases at J, with 5 bases between the two ends. Germline CDR1 MNHNY, CDR2 SVGAGI (reference sequence). The CDR3 region is CASSYRDEQYF. In nucleotides, the CDR3 is TGTGCCAGCAGTTATAGGGACGAGCAGTACTTC.

The chain joins TRBV30 to TRBJ2-1; weak D call: TRBD1 (6 bases). CDR1 is GTSNPN, CDR2 SVGIG, per germline (reference sequence). Trimming took off 5 bases at V and 12 bases at J, with 23 bases between the two ends. The CDR3 is made up of 14 amino acids. CDR3 protein: CAWFHLGQKGGQFF. The CDR3 DNA sequence: TGTGCCTGGTTTCATCTTGGCCAAAAAGGGGGGCAGTTCTTC. Filled out from reference TRBV30 and TRBJ2-1, the complete variable domain reads SQTIHQWPATLVQPVGSPLSLECTVEGTSNPNLYWYRQAAGRGLQLLFYSVGIGQISSEVPQNLSASRPQDRQFILSSKKLLLSDSGFYLCAWFHLGQKGGQFFGPGTRLTVL.

The V call is TRBV25-1, the J call TRBJ1-5; D remains ambiguous. Per the germline V gene, CDR1 is MGHDK and CDR2 is SYGVNS. The CDR3 spans 14 residues. V lost 3 bases, J lost 1 base, and 7 bases lay in between. The CDR3 sequence: CASSDSGSNQPQHF. Written as DNA, the CDR3 is TGTGCCAGCAGTGATTCTGGGAGCAATCAGCCCCAGCATTTT. Full variable domain (outside the CDR3, taken from reference TRBV25-1 and TRBJ1-5): EADIYQTPRYLVIGTGKKITLECSQTMGHDKMYWYQQDPGMELHLIHYSYGVNSTEKGDLSSESTVSRIRTEHFPLTLESARPSHTSQYLCASSDSGSNQPQHFGDGTRLSIL.

This chain uses TRBV11-2 with TRBJ2-3, with D hard to call. The V end lost 3 bases, the J end lost 4 bases, and 11 bases lay between the germline ends. The CDR3 sequence is 14 residues long. CDR1 SGHAT and CDR2 FQNNGV come from the germline V gene. CDR3 coding DNA: TGTGCCAGCAGCTTCTCTTATGGGGCAGATACGCAGTATTTT. Its protein is CASSFSYGADTQYF.

In this sample, this clone turned up once. The gene calls are TRBV18 and TRBJ1-4, with no clear D. V was trimmed by 4 bases and J by 3 bases, leaving 12 bases between them. The germline gives CDR1 KGHSH, CDR2 LQKENI. The CDR3 totals 15 residues. The CDR3 DNA reads as TGTGCCAGCTCACACGGGGATGTGGCTAATGAAAAACTGTTTTTT. Its translation: CASSHGDVANEKLFF.

The chain has TRBV30 and TRBJ2-5, with D unclear. Deletions cut 2 bases from V and 5 bases from J, with 9 bases between. The CDR3 length is 12 residues. Germline CDR1 GTSNPN, CDR2 SVGIG (reference sequence). This CDR3 is CAWSLGLETQYF. The CDR3 DNA reads as TGTGCCTGGAGTCTAGGGCTGGAGACCCAGTACTTC.

CDR3 residues: CASSLLGTEAFF. DNA of the CDR3: TGTGCCAGCAGTTTATTGGGCACTGAAGCTTTCTTT. The rearrangement joins TRBV28 to TRBJ1-1, with D unclear. The germline V gene has CDR1 MDHEN and CDR2 SYDVKM. With 1 base removed from V and 4 bases from J, the gap between germline ends came to 4 bases. This CDR3 is built from 12 residues.

The rearrangement uses TRBV6-1 and TRBJ1-2; 9 bases are a match to TRBD1. The germline CDR1 and CDR2 sequences are MNHNS and SASEGT. Trimming at V came to 7 bases and at J to 6 bases, leaving 6 bases not matched to a gene. This CDR3 has 13 amino acids. This CDR3 is CASIGQGWDGYTF. The CDR3, as DNA: TGTGCCAGCATCGGACAGGGGTGGGATGGCTACACCTTC.

The V gene is TRBV4-1, the J gene TRBJ1-2; possibly TRBD1 for D (5 bases). V gave up 2 bases and J gave up 4 bases, with 20 bases separating them. This CDR3 spans 17 amino acids. Germline V gene lookup returns CDR1 MGHRA and CDR2 YSYEKL. The CDR3 nucleotides read TGCGCCAGCAGCCAACAAGCGGGGGGGGGTCTTTCCTATGGCTACACCTTC. It encodes CASSQQAGGGLSYGYTF.